The 10 T cell receptor beta chains given below trace back to one sample, sequenced in a study of OX40 agonist ivuxolimab in advanced cancers. Method: immunoSEQ multiplex PCR; TCRdb's copy keeps in-frame clones and lacks some. The table shows tens of thousands of clones, with roughly 88% occurring only once. The specimen was CD4+ or CD8+ T cells sorted from blood, collected in a trial of the OX40 agonist ivuxolimab. The receptors were sampled from an adult with an advanced solid tumor such as melanoma, head and neck, liver or kidney cancer.

CDR3 amino acids: CASSPEVGRPETQYF. In DNA form, the CDR3 reads TGTGCCAGCTCACCAGAGGTCGGGCGTCCAGAGACCCAGTACTTC. The genes are TRBV18 and TRBJ2-5; D not certain. From germline, CDR1 is KGHSH and CDR2 LQKENI. The CDR3 contains 15 residues. The germline V and J ends were trimmed by 2 bases and 4 bases, with 14 bases remaining between them.

On this clone itself: Within the sample, other DNA sequences also encode this same CDR3. The chain joins TRBV27 to TRBJ2-2; no clear D. The CDR3 spans 13 residues. CDR1 is MNHEY, CDR2 SMNVEV, per germline (reference sequence). The V end was cut by 3 bases, the J end by 5 bases, with 7 bases between. The CDR3 DNA is TGTGCCAGCAGTTTTGGGGAAACCGGGGAGCTGTTTTTT. It is translated as CASSFGETGELFF.

The chain carries TRBV6-5 and TRBJ2-7, with 9 bases aligning to TRBD1. Germline V gene lookup returns CDR1 MNHEY and CDR2 SVGAGI. The CDR3 sequence is 15 residues long. The V and J ends lost 5 bases and 4 bases, in that order; junction bases with no gene match: 9. The CDR3 nucleotides read TGTGCCAGCAGTAACACGGGACAGGGACGTTACGAGCAGTACTTC. This gives the protein CASSNTGQGRYEQYF.

V and J are TRBV27 and TRBJ2-5, with TRBD2 matching 9 bases. The J call may be mistaken, given a closer DNA end match to TRBJ2-7. Germline V gene sequence: CDR1 MNHEY, CDR2 SMNVEV (reference sequence). The CDR3 loop spans 15 amino acids. The CDR3 loop is CASSLRLAGPDEQYF. For the CDR3, the DNA is TGTGCCAGCAGTTTAAGGCTAGCGGGACCAGACGAGCAGTACTTC.

The V and J genes are TRBV7-3 and TRBJ2-2; the D is unclear. The CDR3 sequence is 13 residues long. Trimming took 1 base from V and 4 from J, leaving 4 bases between them. The germline V gene encodes CDR1 SGHTA and CDR2 FQGTGA. This chain's CDR3 is CASSLSPTGELFF. DNA of the CDR3: TGTGCCAGCAGCTTAAGCCCCACCGGGGAGCTGTTTTTT.

The chain uses TRBV2 and TRBJ2-7, with 8 positions matching TRBD1. Germline V CDR1 and CDR2: SNHLY, FYNNEI. The length of the CDR3 is 14 residues. Trimming took 5 bases from V and 0 from J; bases not matched to a gene: 3. CDR3 loop: CASSRTGNSYEQYF. CDR3 in DNA: TGTGCCAGCAGTAGGACAGGGAACTCCTACGAGCAGTACTTC.

The table lists this clone with a few counts. The CDR3 sequence: CASSVGQLNAEAFF. CDR3 bases: TGTGCCAGCAGCGTAGGACAGCTTAACGCTGAAGCTTTCTTT. The rearrangement uses TRBV9 and TRBJ1-1; D possibly corresponds to TRBD1 (5 bases). This CDR3 is 14 amino acids long. The germline V gene encodes CDR1 SGDLS and CDR2 YYNGEE. Deletions cut 0 bases from V and 6 bases from J, with 12 bases between.

The rearrangement links TRBV4-1 to TRBJ2-1; D unclear. In germline, CDR1 is MGHRA, CDR2 YSYEKL. This CDR3 is built from 15 residues. V was pared by 6 bases and J by 0 bases, with 12 bases between. As DNA, the CDR3 is TGCGCCAGCAGTCAGACTTTCAGCTCCTACAATGAGCAGTTCTTC. Protein product: CASSQTFSSYNEQFF.

The gene calls are TRBV6-1 and TRBJ2-1; possible D gene TRBD2, 7 bases. The V end lost 2 bases, the J end lost 2 bases, and 16 bases lay between the germline ends. Germline V CDR1 and CDR2: MNHNS, SASEGT. CDR3 length: 17 residues. The DNA for the CDR3 is TGTGCCAGCAGTGAAAATATAGGGGGAGGGGCCTACAATGAGCAGTTCTTC. Protein product: CASSENIGGGAYNEQFF.

The chain has TRBV27 and TRBJ2-3; 7 nucleotides agree with TRBD1. The ends lost 6 bases at V and 1 base at J; junction bases unmatched: 4. Per germline, CDR1 MNHEY and CDR2 SMNVEV (reference sequence). The CDR3 consists of 14 residues. CDR3 amino acids: CASRLTGGTDTQYF. The CDR3 DNA reads as TGTGCCAGCAGACTTACAGGGGGCACAGATACGCAGTATTTT.